Presented here are 27 T cell receptor beta chains from one specimen sequenced in a study of blood T cell repertoires in COVID-19. Repertoires were generated with immunoSEQ multiplex PCR, while TCRdb's copy carries only in-frame clones and drops some. The table has roughly 80,000 clones, 81% seen once. The sequenced sample consisted of peripheral blood. These receptors were collected from a man older than 75 with acute or convalescent COVID-19.

This clone was picked up a small number of times. The V call is TRBV2, the J call TRBJ1-1; 7 bases agree with TRBD1. V was pared by 5 bases and J by 4 bases, with 7 bases of the junction left unmatched. Germline CDR1 reads SNHLY; CDR2 reads FYNNEI. This CDR3 comprises 14 residues. The CDR3 DNA sequence: TGTGCCAGCAGTTGGGACAGACAAAGCACTGAAGCTTTCTTT. Translating gives CASSWDRQSTEAFF.

In DNA, the CDR3 is TGTGCCAGCAGGTTGACAGGGGTGAATGAAAAACTGTTTTTT. This codes for CASRLTGVNEKLFF. The chain uses TRBV6-5 and TRBJ1-4; 8 bases align to TRBD1. Germline values: CDR1 MNHEY, CDR2 SVGAGI. The CDR3 runs to 14 residues. The trim removed 6 bases at V and 5 bases at J, leaving 5 bases unmatched.

This clone has only a few counts. This sequence joins TRBV28 and TRBJ2-1, with 10 bases fitting TRBD1. This CDR3 has 15 residues. Germline lookup yields CDR1 MDHEN and CDR2 SYDVKM. Unmatched junction bases numbered 5, after V lost 2 bases and J lost 7 bases. CDR3 coding DNA: TGTGCCAGCAGTTTACTGACAGGGGGCCCTAATGAGCAGTTCTTC. Its translation: CASSLLTGGPNEQFF.

In its sample, this clone was seen once. The CDR3 region has the DNA TGTGCCAGCAGTGAAGTCGGGGGGTCGGATGAAAAACTGTTTTTT. It codes for CASSEVGGSDEKLFF. The chain has TRBV25-1 and TRBJ1-4; weak D call: TRBD1 (5 bases). The CDR3 has 15 residues. V was clipped by 2 bases and J by 6 bases, with 13 bases between them. CDR1 MGHDK and CDR2 SYGVNS come from the germline V gene.

V usage is TRBV28 and J usage is TRBJ2-2, with 14 bases identical to TRBD2. J lost 5 bases, V lost 4 bases, and 9 bases had no gene match. Germline V lookup: CDR1 MDHEN, CDR2 SYDVKM. This CDR3 contains 18 residues. Written as DNA, the CDR3 is TGTGCCAGCAGTTCGCCCGGGACTAGCGGGAGAAGAACCGGGGAGCTGTTTTTT. Encoded protein: CASSSPGTSGRRTGELFF.

The CDR3 region has the DNA TGTGCCAGCATCAGAGACAGGGGCACTGAAGCTTTCTTT. Its translation: CASIRDRGTEAFF. This chain links TRBV6-5 with TRBJ1-1; 8 nucleotides line up with TRBD1. J lost 4 bases, V lost 7 bases, and 5 bases had no gene match. Germline V gene data show CDR1 as MNHEY and CDR2 as SVGAGI. The CDR3 runs 13 residues.

The chain combines TRBV4-3 with TRBJ2-5; D call uncertain. Germline-derived CDR1 and CDR2 are LGHNA and YSLEER. Deletions cut 3 bases from V and 1 base from J, with 6 bases between. The CDR3 extends over 13 amino acids. CDR3 DNA sequence: TGCGCCAGCAGCCAGGGCTTCCAAGAGACCCAGTACTTC. It encodes CASSQGFQETQYF.

The chain employs TRBV10-1 and TRBJ2-7; possibly TRBD1 for D (6 bases). Per germline, CDR1 WNHNN and CDR2 SYGVQD (reference sequence). V was pared by 0 bases and J by 3 bases, with 9 bases between. The CDR3 contains 14 residues. In DNA form, the CDR3 reads TGCGCCAGCAGTGAGTCCGGACAGTTCTACGAGCAGTACTTC. Amino acids: CASSESGQFYEQYF.

This rearrangement joins TRBV4-1 to TRBJ2-3; D is uncertain. CDR3 length: 15 residues. The germline V gene has CDR1 MGHRA and CDR2 YSYEKL. The ends were cut back, 2 bases at V and 4 bases at J, with 13 bases in the middle. CDR3 region: CASSQSLVGPDTQYF. CDR3 nucleotides: TGCGCCAGCAGCCAAAGTCTGGTGGGCCCAGATACGCAGTATTTT.

This clone was found a few times. The chain joins TRBV30 to TRBJ1-3, with D possibly matching TRBD1 (6 bases). There are 14 residues in the CDR3. V dropped 3 bases and J dropped 4 bases, with 13 bases sitting between them. Germline-derived CDR1 and CDR2 are GTSNPN and SVGIG (reference sequence). In nucleotides, the CDR3 is TGTGCCTGGAGCGCCGCTGGACAGGGAAACACCATATATTTT. Its protein is CAWSAAGQGNTIYF.

The chain couples TRBV15 to TRBJ2-3; 10 bases align to TRBD1. The germline gives CDR1 LNHNV, CDR2 YYDKDF (reference sequence). V lost 1 base, J lost 4 bases, and 2 bases stayed unmatched. The CDR3 is 15 amino acids. The CDR3 DNA sequence: TGTGCCACCAGCAGAGGGGGGACAGGGGCAGATACGCAGTATTTT. Translation: CATSRGGTGADTQYF.

The rearrangement uses TRBV4-1 and TRBJ2-2; 7 positions match TRBD1. This CDR3 comprises 17 residues. Germline CDR1 reads MGHRA; CDR2 reads YSYEKL. J gave up 1 base and V 0 bases, and 5 bases lay outside the gene matches. The CDR3 sequence: CASSQELAGGNTGELFF. As DNA, the CDR3 is TGCGCCAGCAGCCAAGAATTGGCAGGGGGGAACACCGGGGAGCTGTTTTTT.

The CDR3 region is CASSLTHGTSNYNEQFF. The CDR3 nucleotides read TGTGCCAGCAGCCTTACACACGGGACTAGTAACTACAATGAGCAGTTCTTC. The V call is TRBV3-1 (or the pseudogene TRBV3-2), the J call TRBJ2-1; 8 bases align to TRBD2. The trim removed 4 bases at V and 3 bases at J, leaving 11 bases unmatched. The CDR3 runs to 17 residues. Looked up from germline, CDR1 is LGHDT and CDR2 is YNNKEL (reference sequence).

This chain joins TRBV28 and TRBJ1-5; D ambiguous. The V end lost 8 bases, the J end lost 3 bases, and 14 bases lay between the germline ends. Germline assignment: CDR1 MDHEN and CDR2 SYDVKM. The CDR3 runs 14 residues. CDR3: CASLPTYFNQPQHF. In DNA, the CDR3 is TGTGCCAGCCTCCCGACATATTTCAATCAGCCCCAGCATTTT.

The chain has TRBV9 and TRBJ2-3, with 13 positions matching TRBD2. The V gene end was trimmed by 4 bases and the J gene end by 6 bases; junction bases not matched to a gene: 5. In germline, CDR1 is SGDLS, CDR2 YYNGEE. This CDR3 is built from 15 residues. CDR3 nucleotides: TGTGCCAGCAGCCGGACTAGCGGGAGATCCGATACGCAGTATTTT. This translates into CASSRTSGRSDTQYF.

The J gene is TRBJ1-1, the V gene TRBV28; possibly TRBD1 for D (5 bases). CDR1 and CDR2 (germline): MDHEN, SYDVKM. V gave up 3 bases and J gave up 6 bases, with 14 bases separating them. The CDR3 spans 14 residues. DNA of the CDR3: TGTGCCAGCAGTTTTGGGCTAGGGGCAGCTGAAGCTTTCTTT. Encoded protein: CASSFGLGAAEAFF. Combining the CDR3 with reference TRBV28 and TRBJ1-1 gives the whole variable domain DVKVTQSSRYLVKRTGEKVFLECVQDMDHENMFWYRQDPGLGLRLIYFSYDVKMKEKGDIPEGYSVSREKKERFSLILESASTNQTSMYLCASSFGLGAAEAFFGQGTRLTVV.

The rearrangement links TRBV5-1 to TRBJ1-4; the match to TRBD1 covers 7 bases. V lost 3 bases and J lost 6; bases outside the gene matches: 8. This CDR3 spans 15 amino acids. CDR1 SGHRS and CDR2 YFSETQ come from the germline V gene. In DNA form, the CDR3 reads TGCGCCAGCAGCTCCTCAATGGGACAGCATGAAAAACTGTTTTTT. It is translated as CASSSSMGQHEKLFF.

The chain joins TRBV19 to TRBJ1-5; D remains ambiguous. The CDR3 contains 14 residues. Germline V CDR1 and CDR2: LNHDA, SQIVND (reference sequence). The V end lost 7 bases, the J end lost 1 base, and 11 bases lay between the germline ends. In nucleotides, the CDR3 is TGTGCCAGTACTGATGCGGGAAGCAATCAGCCCCAGCATTTT. Translated, it gives CASTDAGSNQPQHF.

This clone has only a few counts. The gene calls are TRBV6-6 and TRBJ2-7; 7 bases line up with TRBD1. The length of the CDR3 is 14 residues. CDR1 and CDR2 from the germline V gene are MNHNY and SVGAGI (reference sequence). The V and J ends lost 6 bases and 3 bases, in that order; junction bases with no gene match: 8. The CDR3 nucleotides read TGTGCCAGCAGAGACGGGACAGCCTACTACGAGCAGTACTTC. Protein: CASRDGTAYYEQYF.

This chain links TRBV2 with TRBJ2-7, with 7 bases aligning to TRBD1. J was trimmed by 2 bases and V by 10 bases; bases with no gene match: 8. Germline V lookup: CDR1 SNHLY, CDR2 FYNNEI. There are 13 residues in the CDR3. CDR3 protein: CANTGEGTYEQYF. In nucleotides, the CDR3 is TGTGCCAACACAGGGGAAGGAACCTACGAGCAGTACTTC.

The V and J genes are TRBV27 and TRBJ2-2, with 8 positions matching TRBD1. V lost 4 bases, J lost 5 bases, and 0 bases stayed unmatched. This CDR3 is built from 13 residues. CDR1 is MNHEY, CDR2 SMNVEV, per germline (reference sequence). The CDR3 spells CASSWTGTGELFF. CDR3 coding DNA: TGTGCCAGCAGTTGGACAGGGACCGGGGAGCTGTTTTTT.

The chain is built from TRBV27 and TRBJ2-1, with TRBD2 matching 10 bases. The V segment lost 4 bases and the J segment 3 bases; nucleotides outside the gene matches: 6. The CDR3 is 16 residues long. Germline CDR1 MNHEY, CDR2 SMNVEV (reference sequence). The CDR3 bases are TGTGCCAGCAGTTCCTCCCGGACTAGCGGCTACAATGAGCAGTTCTTC. Amino acid sequence: CASSSSRTSGYNEQFF.

The chain is built from TRBV6-2 or TRBV6-3 and TRBJ1-5, with no clear D. Trimming removed 2 bases at V and 7 bases at J, with 18 bases between. CDR3 length: 16 amino acids. Germline loops: CDR1 MNHEY, CDR2 SVGEGT. The CDR3 coding sequence is TGTGCCAGCAGTTACGAGGGCAGGTCCCGATGGCAGCCCCAGCATTTT. Protein product: CASSYEGRSRWQPQHF.

V is TRBV2 and J is TRBJ1-1, with 10 bases fitting TRBD1. V dropped 10 bases and J dropped 4; count of bases not matched to a gene: 6. The CDR3 length is 13 residues. Looked up from germline, CDR1 is SNHLY and CDR2 is FYNNEI. CDR3 DNA sequence: TGTGCCACCTCAGGGACAGGGGCCACTGAAGCTTTCTTT. Translation gives CATSGTGATEAFF.

The chain uses TRBV3-1 (or the pseudogene TRBV3-2) and TRBJ2-7, with D possibly being TRBD2 (6 bases). V was pared by 4 bases and J by 4 bases, with 20 bases between. Germline V gene data show CDR1 as LGHDT and CDR2 as YNNKEL (reference sequence). The CDR3 totals 16 residues. The CDR3 loop is CASSPRGGTRAYEQYF. For the CDR3, the DNA is TGTGCCAGCAGCCCGCGGGGTGGGACCCGCGCTTACGAGCAGTACTTC.

This chain links TRBV11-2 with TRBJ1-3; D unclear. Germline CDR1 is SGHAT and CDR2 is FQNNGV. The CDR3 contains 13 residues. V gave up 3 bases and J gave up 9 bases, with 12 bases separating them. The CDR3 is CASSFSGFSTIYF. The CDR3 nucleotides read TGTGCCAGCAGCTTTAGCGGGTTTAGCACCATATATTTT.

The V call is TRBV30, the J call TRBJ1-1, with 8 bases fitting TRBD1. Trimming at V came to 3 bases and at J to 1 base, leaving 7 bases not matched to a gene. Germline lookup yields CDR1 GTSNPN and CDR2 SVGIG (reference sequence). The CDR3 spans 15 residues. This chain's CDR3 is CAWRARGRGNTEAFF. CDR3 in DNA: TGTGCCTGGAGGGCCAGGGGGCGCGGGAACACTGAAGCTTTCTTT.